The 9 T cell receptor beta chains listed next were all sequenced from one sample in a study of blood T cell repertoires in COVID-19. TCRdb keeps only in-frame clones here, not all; method: immunoSEQ multiplex PCR. This sample carries around 430,000 clones, roughly 88% of them seen once, and the ten largest clones take approximately 12%. The sequencing input was peripheral blood. The receptors stem from a woman aged 45-59 years with COVID-19, enrolled during active disease.

This clone has a handful of counts. The chain employs TRBV18 and TRBJ1-1; D gene unclear. The CDR3 is made up of 14 amino acids. Germline CDR1 KGHSH, CDR2 LQKENI. V gave up 2 bases and J gave up 0 bases, with 7 bases separating them. The CDR3 nucleotides read TGTGCCAGCTCACCAAGGAGCATGAACACTGAAGCTTTCTTT. Protein: CASSPRSMNTEAFF.

The chain is built from TRBV2 and TRBJ2-5, with 13 bases fitting TRBD2. This CDR3 is built from 15 residues. Per the germline V gene, CDR1 is SNHLY and CDR2 is FYNNEI. V gave up 7 bases and J gave up 0 bases; unmatched junction bases: 2. Written as DNA, the CDR3 is TGTGCCAGCAACGGACTAGCGGGGGACCAAGAGACCCAGTACTTC. Translating gives CASNGLAGDQETQYF.

The rearrangement uses TRBV6-5 and TRBJ1-6; D unresolved. V lost 2 bases and J 6 bases, leaving 11 bases between the germline ends. The CDR3 runs 15 residues. The germline gives CDR1 MNHEY, CDR2 SVGAGI. The CDR3 DNA reads as TGTGCCAGCAGTTACGACCGGGAGGGTAATTCACCCCTCCACTTT. Its protein is CASSYDREGNSPLHF.

V is TRBV13 and J is TRBJ2-1; 8 bases map to TRBD2. J gave up 4 bases and V 4 bases, and 6 bases lay outside the gene matches. The CDR3 loop spans 15 amino acids. Germline lookup yields CDR1 PRHDT and CDR2 FYEKMQ (reference sequence). As DNA, the CDR3 is TGTGCCAGCAGCTCCCGACTAGCGCCATACAATGAGCAGTTCTTC. It is translated as CASSSRLAPYNEQFF.

This sequence joins TRBV4-2 and TRBJ1-1; 8 bases match TRBD1. Germline V CDR1 and CDR2: LGHNA, YNFKEQ. This CDR3 has 16 amino acids. Trimming cost V 0 bases and J 3 bases; bases outside gene matches: 6. The DNA for the CDR3 is TGTGCCAGCAGCCAAGACGCGACAGGGGTTGACACTGAAGCTTTCTTT. This encodes CASSQDATGVDTEAFF.

The chain links TRBV7-8 to TRBJ2-7; D not resolved. The ends were cut back, 1 base at V and 1 base at J, with 8 bases in the middle. Germline loops: CDR1 SGHVS, CDR2 FQNEAQ. CDR3 length equals 14 residues. This CDR3 is CASSLVEISYEQYF. The CDR3, as DNA: TGTGCCAGCAGCTTAGTAGAGATTTCCTACGAGCAGTACTTC.

This clone was seen once. This sequence joins TRBV5-1 and TRBJ2-5; D call uncertain. The length of the CDR3 is 11 residues. Trimming took off 7 bases at V and 0 bases at J, with 4 bases between the two ends. The V gene's germline CDR1 is SGHRS and CDR2 YFSETQ. CDR3 loop: CASRYQETQYF. The DNA of the CDR3 is TGCGCCAGCCGTTACCAAGAGACCCAGTACTTC.

CDR3 bases: TGTGCCAGCAGCTCGACAGGGACGCCAGGGACCCAGTACTTC. This sequence encodes CASSSTGTPGTQYF. The chain carries TRBV13 and TRBJ2-5, with TRBD1 matching 7 bases. Trimming cost V 4 bases and J 7 bases; bases outside gene matches: 9. The CDR3 is made up of 14 amino acids. The V gene's germline CDR1 is PRHDT and CDR2 FYEKMQ (reference sequence). The full variable domain, rest sourced from reference TRBV13 and TRBJ2-5, is AAGVIQSPRHLIKEKRETATLKCYPIPRHDTVYWYQQGPGQDPQFLISFYEKMQSDKGSIPDRFSAQQFSDYHSELNMSSLELGDSALYFCASSSTGTPGTQYFGPGTRLLVL.

CDR3 sequence: CASTATGVLDGYTF. Here the CDR3 DNA reads TGTGCCAGTACGGCGACAGGGGTTTTAGATGGCTACACCTTC. The V and J genes are TRBV19 and TRBJ1-2; 8 bases are a match to TRBD1. Per the germline V gene, CDR1 is LNHDA and CDR2 is SQIVND (reference sequence). This CDR3 region has 14 residues. With V trimmed by 7 bases and J by 6 bases, 10 bases remained unmatched.